The 10 T cell receptor beta chains presented below share a single source sample, sequenced in a study of blood T cell repertoires in COVID-19. TCRdb's table, derived via immunoSEQ multiplex PCR, lists solely in-frame clones and lacks some. Of 65,000 to 90,000 clones listed, about 86% are singletons. Sequencing was done on a sample of peripheral blood. All receptors come from a woman older than 75 in a cohort sampled during active or convalescent COVID-19.

CDR3 coding DNA: TGTGCCAGTAGTATAGATCCCCGGGGGGCCTACAATGAGCAGTTCTTC. It yields the protein CASSIDPRGAYNEQFF. The chain employs TRBV19 and TRBJ2-1, with 7 bases identical to TRBD2. The CDR3 loop spans 16 amino acids. V lost 0 bases and J lost 2; bases outside the gene matches: 4. Germline CDR1 is LNHDA and CDR2 is SQIVND (reference sequence).

The CDR3 coding sequence is TGTGCCAGCCTTTTTTTGGCGGGAGTAGGGGAGACCCAGTACTTC. It encodes CASLFLAGVGETQYF. The rearrangement uses TRBV2 and TRBJ2-5, with 7 bases matching TRBD2. The CDR3 runs to 15 residues. Trimming took 8 bases from V and 5 from J; bases not matched to a gene: 14. Germline CDR1 SNHLY, CDR2 FYNNEI.

The V and J genes are TRBV2 and TRBJ2-1; 10 bases align to TRBD2. The V gene end was trimmed by 5 bases and the J gene end by 8 bases; junction bases not matched to a gene: 9. The CDR3 length is 15 residues. Per the germline V gene, CDR1 is SNHLY and CDR2 is FYNNEI. The CDR3 here is CASSRSGLALDEQFF. The CDR3, as DNA: TGTGCCAGCAGTCGATCGGGACTAGCGCTTGATGAGCAGTTCTTC. Drawing the rest from reference TRBV2 and TRBJ2-1, the complete variable domain is EPEVTQTPSHQVTQMGQEVILRCVPISNHLYFYWYRQILGQKVEFLVSFYNNEISEKSEIFDDQFSVERPDGSNFTLKIRSTKLEDSAMYFCASSRSGLALDEQFFGPGTRLTVL.

The chain is built from TRBV18 and TRBJ2-1; the match to TRBD2 covers 13 bases. The CDR3 covers 18 residues. Germline assignment: CDR1 KGHSH and CDR2 LQKENI. With 0 bases clipped from V and 5 bases from J, the junction kept 7 bases outside the gene matches. CDR3 residues: CASSPPSPGLAGNNEQFF. CDR3 nucleotide sequence: TGTGCCAGCTCACCACCGAGCCCGGGACTAGCGGGGAACAATGAGCAGTTCTTC.

J is TRBJ1-1 and V is TRBV25-1; 7 bases match TRBD1. The CDR3 is made up of 15 amino acids. CDR1 MGHDK and CDR2 SYGVNS come from the germline V gene. V trimming: 3 bases; J trimming: 10 bases; junction bases outside the gene matches: 14. CDR3 coding DNA: TGTGCCAGCAGTGAGTCGTCGGTCACAGGGGTTGGAGCTTTCTTT. Its protein product is CASSESSVTGVGAFF. The whole variable domain, remainder taken from reference TRBV25-1 and TRBJ1-1, is EADIYQTPRYLVIGTGKKITLECSQTMGHDKMYWYQQDPGMELHLIHYSYGVNSTEKGDLSSESTVSRIRTEHFPLTLESARPSHTSQYLCASSESSVTGVGAFFGQGTRLTVV.

The chain combines TRBV19 with TRBJ2-7; D perhaps matches TRBD2 (6 bases). The CDR3 is made up of 18 amino acids. V was cut by 0 bases and J by 1 base, with 19 bases left in between. Per germline, CDR1 LNHDA and CDR2 SQIVND (reference sequence). CDR3 residues: CASSIDQGVGGRSYEQYF. The CDR3 region has the DNA TGTGCCAGTAGTATAGATCAAGGTGTCGGGGGTAGGTCCTACGAGCAGTACTTC.

The rearrangement links TRBV18 to TRBJ2-2; D is unresolved. Germline loops: CDR1 KGHSH, CDR2 LQKENI. The CDR3 has 14 residues. With 3 bases removed from V and 1 base from J, the gap between germline ends came to 6 bases. CDR3 protein: CASSPLVNTGELFF. CDR3 nucleotides: TGTGCCAGCTCACCTTTAGTGAACACCGGGGAGCTGTTTTTT. The full variable domain, in which reference TRBV18 and TRBJ2-2 provide the parts outside the CDR3, is NAGVMQNPRHLVRRRGQEARLRCSPMKGHSHVYWYRQLPEEGLKFMVYLQKENIIDESGMPKERFSAEFPKEGPSILRIQQVVRGDSAAYFCASSPLVNTGELFFGEGSRLTVL.

This clone has a handful of counts. The V gene is TRBV11-2, the J gene TRBJ1-2; no clear D gene. The CDR3 spans 13 residues. The V gene's germline CDR1 is SGHAT and CDR2 FQNNGV. Trimming pared 5 bases from V and 5 bases from J, leaving 12 bases between. The CDR3 reads CASSTRGYYGYTF. CDR3 in DNA: TGTGCCAGCAGCACAAGAGGTTATTATGGCTACACCTTC.

The chain combines TRBV6-6 with TRBJ1-1; TRBD1 agrees at 10 bases. V was clipped by 2 bases and J by 4 bases; unmatched bases: 4. The CDR3 is 15 residues long. The germline CDR1 and CDR2 sequences are MNHNY and SVGAGI (reference sequence). In DNA, the CDR3 is TGTGCCAGCAGTTACAGACAGGGGGCTGGCACTGAAGCTTTCTTT. Translated, it gives CASSYRQGAGTEAFF.

V usage is TRBV11-2 and J usage is TRBJ2-5; 10 nucleotides align to TRBD2. J was trimmed by 1 base and V by 1 base; bases with no gene match: 3. CDR3 length: 16 amino acids. CDR1 SGHAT and CDR2 FQNNGV come from the germline V gene. Here the CDR3 DNA reads TGTGCCAGCAGCTTAGCGTTAGCGGGAGGCCAAGAGACCCAGTACTTC. This gives the protein CASSLALAGGQETQYF.